The 13 T cell receptor beta chains given below trace back to one sample, sequenced in a study of T cell repertoires in cytomegalovirus infection. TCRdb passed the reads through MiXCR, listing each CDR3 protein once. The sample includes about 180,000 distinct CDR3 sequences, about an eighth seen only once; the top ten take approximately 30%. Sequenced input: PBMCs. The receptors shown here come from a human donor in good health (CMV status not recorded). Some clones in this sample may be carry-over from other donors' samples.

The V and J genes are TRBV28 and TRBJ2-7, with 9 positions matching TRBD2. After removal of 5 bases from V and 3 bases from J, the junction contained 8 bases not matched to a gene. Germline loops: CDR1 MDHEN, CDR2 SYDVKM. CDR3 size: 15 residues. The CDR3: CASSTGLATFYEQYF. The DNA for the CDR3 is TGTGCCAGCAGTACCGGACTAGCGACTTTCTACGAGCAGTACTTC.

The chain carries TRBV4-1 and TRBJ1-3; 7 bases align to TRBD1. This CDR3 spans 17 amino acids. From germline, CDR1 is MGHRA and CDR2 YSYEKL. Trimming at V came to 1 base and at J to 0 bases, leaving 6 bases not matched to a gene. The CDR3 nucleotides read TGCGCCAGCAGCCAAGCGGGACAGTCGGGCTCTGGAAACACCATATATTTT. It specifies CASSQAGQSGSGNTIYF.

This clonotype was seen repeatedly, ten times or more. The chain employs TRBV11-2 and TRBJ1-6, with D uncertain. The CDR3 extends over 11 amino acids. The V and J ends lost 3 bases and 6 bases respectively, with 0 bases between them. The germline CDR1 and CDR2 sequences are SGHAT and FQNNGV. The CDR3 nucleotides are TGTGCCAGCAGCTTTAATTCACCCCTCCACTTT. Residues: CASSFNSPLHF. Combining the CDR3 with reference TRBV11-2 and TRBJ1-6 gives the whole variable domain EAGVAQSPRYKIIEKRQSVAFWCNPISGHATLYWYQQILGQGPKLLIQFQNNGVVDDSQLPKDRFSAERLKGVDSTLKIQPAKLEDSAVYLCASSFNSPLHFGNGTRLTVT.

This clonotype was found a few times. The chain couples TRBV7-3 to TRBJ2-1; 10 nucleotides align to TRBD2. Losses at the gene ends were 5 bases for V and 3 bases for J; bases not matched to a gene: 7. This CDR3 spans 16 amino acids. Germline V lookup: CDR1 SGHTA, CDR2 FQGTGA. CDR3 protein: CASSLELAGHYNEQFF. Here the CDR3 DNA reads TGTGCCAGCAGCCTTGAACTAGCGGGGCACTACAATGAGCAGTTCTTC. Full variable domain (outside the CDR3, taken from reference TRBV7-3 and TRBJ2-1): GAGVSQTPSNKVTEKGKYVELRCDPISGHTALYWYRQSLGQGPEFLIYFQGTGAADDSGLPNDRFFAVRPEGSVSTLKIQRTERGDSAVYLCASSLELAGHYNEQFFGPGTRLTVL.

This clonotype was seen ten or more times. J is TRBJ1-2 and V is TRBV7-2; D not certain. The CDR3 length is 13 residues. V shed 1 base and J shed 3 bases, with 6 bases lying between them. Per the germline V gene, CDR1 is SGHTA and CDR2 is FQGNSA. In DNA form, the CDR3 reads TGTGCCAGCAGCTTAGATTTGGACTATGGCTACACCTTC. Translating gives CASSLDLDYGYTF. Drawing the rest from reference TRBV7-2 and TRBJ1-2, the complete variable domain is GAGVSQSPSNKVTEKGKDVELRCDPISGHTALYWYRQSLGQGLEFLIYFQGNSAPDKSGLPSDRFSAERTGGSVSTLTIQRTQQEDSAVYLCASSLDLDYGYTFGSGTRLTVV.

This clonotype was seen repeatedly, ten times or more. The chain recombines TRBV6-2 or TRBV6-3 with TRBJ2-7, with 10 bases that match TRBD2. The CDR3 consists of 14 residues. With V trimmed by 5 bases and J by 5 bases, 6 bases remained unmatched. Germline V gene data show CDR1 as MNHEY and CDR2 as SVGEGT. The CDR3 DNA reads TGTGCCAGCAGTCCTAGCGGGAGCATCAACGAGCAGTACTTC. As protein: CASSPSGSINEQYF.

V usage is TRBV10-3 and J usage is TRBJ1-1; TRBD1 agrees at 10 bases. V shed 6 bases and J 0 bases; nucleotides not matched to a gene: 13. CDR3 length: 18 amino acids. Germline CDR1 reads ENHRY; CDR2 reads SYGVKD. The CDR3 protein is CAIREPAGQGLMNTEAFF. The DNA of the CDR3 is TGTGCCATCAGGGAACCAGCGGGACAGGGGCTCATGAACACTGAAGCTTTCTTT.

The V and J genes are TRBV24-1 and TRBJ1-5; D is undetermined. The germline CDR1 and CDR2 sequences are KGHDR and SFDVKD. The CDR3 is 15 residues long. The ends were cut back, 3 bases at V and 5 bases at J, with 13 bases in the middle. The CDR3 DNA sequence: TGTGCCACCAGTGATGGTCAAACCCGGGATCAGCCCCAGCATTTT. Amino acid sequence: CATSDGQTRDQPQHF.

In this sample, this clonotype turned up many times. The rearrangement joins TRBV12-3 or TRBV12-4 to TRBJ1-2, with 8 bases that match TRBD1. The CDR3 spans 14 residues. V trimming: 5 bases; J trimming: 8 bases; junction bases outside the gene matches: 10. The CDR3 region has the DNA TGTGCCAGCAGTGCACAGGGGGTACCGAGGGGCTACACCTTC. It is translated as CASSAQGVPRGYTF.

The gene calls are TRBV6-1 and TRBJ2-5; D may correspond to TRBD1 or TRBD2 (5 bases each). CDR1 is MNHNS, CDR2 SASEGT, per germline. V was clipped by 6 bases and J by 1 base, with 15 bases between them. This CDR3 is built from 15 residues. DNA of the CDR3: TGTGCCAGCAGCCCCGGGACCAATCTCCAAGAGACCCAGTACTTC. As protein: CASSPGTNLQETQYF.

The chain combines TRBV5-4 with TRBJ1-1, with a tentative D call TRBD1 (5 bases). CDR1 is SGHNT and CDR2 is YYREEE in the germline V gene (reference sequence). V was trimmed by 0 bases and J by 2 bases, leaving 8 bases between them. The CDR3 is 14 amino acids. DNA for the CDR3: TGTGCCAGCAGCTTGGCCAGGGTTAACACTGAAGCTTTCTTT. Amino acids: CASSLARVNTEAFF.

This chain joins TRBV2 and TRBJ2-7; no reliable D call. CDR1 and CDR2 from the germline V gene are SNHLY and FYNNEI. V gave up 6 bases and J gave up 3 bases, with 15 bases separating them. The CDR3 runs 14 residues. The CDR3 DNA is TGTGCCAGCAGCCCCCATCAGGCAGTCTACGAGCAGTACTTC. It encodes CASSPHQAVYEQYF.

This clonotype occurred a few times. The chain links TRBV24-1 to TRBJ2-1; D unclear. The CDR3 spans 14 residues. Germline CDR1 and CDR2: KGHDR and SFDVKD. The V gene lost 4 bases and the J gene lost 7 bases, with 13 bases spanning the gap. CDR3: CATSEGGVKNEQFF. In DNA, the CDR3 is TGTGCCACCAGTGAGGGTGGAGTTAAGAATGAGCAGTTCTTC.